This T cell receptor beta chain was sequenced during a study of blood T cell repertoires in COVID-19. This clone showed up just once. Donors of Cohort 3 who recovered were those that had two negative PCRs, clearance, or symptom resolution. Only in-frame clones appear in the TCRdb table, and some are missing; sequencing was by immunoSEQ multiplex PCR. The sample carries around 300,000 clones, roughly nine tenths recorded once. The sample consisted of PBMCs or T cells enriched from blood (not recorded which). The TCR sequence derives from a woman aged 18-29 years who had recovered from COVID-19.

The CDR3 loop is CASSPGTENYGYTF. The CDR3 coding sequence is TGCGCCAGCAGCCCCGGGACAGAGAATTATGGCTACACCTTC. The chain employs TRBV5-1 and TRBJ1-2; 7 nucleotides line up with TRBD1. CDR3 length equals 14 residues. Germline CDR1 and CDR2: SGHRS and YFSETQ. The ends lost 4 bases at V and 5 bases at J; junction bases unmatched: 8.